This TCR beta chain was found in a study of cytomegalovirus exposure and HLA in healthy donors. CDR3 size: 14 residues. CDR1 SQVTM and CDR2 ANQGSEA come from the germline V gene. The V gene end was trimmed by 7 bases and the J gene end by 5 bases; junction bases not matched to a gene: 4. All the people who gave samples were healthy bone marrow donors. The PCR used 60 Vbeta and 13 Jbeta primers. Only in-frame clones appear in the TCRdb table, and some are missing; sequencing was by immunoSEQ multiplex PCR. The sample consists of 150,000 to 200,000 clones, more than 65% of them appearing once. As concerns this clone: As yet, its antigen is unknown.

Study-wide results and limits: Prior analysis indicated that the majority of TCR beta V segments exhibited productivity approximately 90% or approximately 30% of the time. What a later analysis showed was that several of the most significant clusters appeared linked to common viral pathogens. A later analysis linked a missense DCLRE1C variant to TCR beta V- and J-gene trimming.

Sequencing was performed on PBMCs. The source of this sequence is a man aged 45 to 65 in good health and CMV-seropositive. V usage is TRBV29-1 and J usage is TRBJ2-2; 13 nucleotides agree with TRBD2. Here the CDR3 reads CSAETSGRTGELFF. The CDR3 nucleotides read TGCAGCGCCGAGACTAGCGGGAGGACCGGGGAGCTGTTTTTT.